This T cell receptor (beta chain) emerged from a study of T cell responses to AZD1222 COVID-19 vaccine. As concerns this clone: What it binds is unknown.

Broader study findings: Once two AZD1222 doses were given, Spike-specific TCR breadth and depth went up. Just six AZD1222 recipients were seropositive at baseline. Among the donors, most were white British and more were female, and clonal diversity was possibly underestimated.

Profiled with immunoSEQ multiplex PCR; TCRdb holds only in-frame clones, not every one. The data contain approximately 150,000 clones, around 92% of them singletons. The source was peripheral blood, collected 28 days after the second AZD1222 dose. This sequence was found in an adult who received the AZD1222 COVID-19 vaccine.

The CDR3 reads CASSFAGGLTDTQYF. The CDR3 DNA sequence: TGTGCCAGCAGCTTTGCGGGGGGTCTCACAGATACGCAGTATTTT. The V gene is TRBV5-4, the J gene TRBJ2-3, with 8 positions matching TRBD2. The CDR3 is 15 amino acids. Germline V gene lookup returns CDR1 SGHNT and CDR2 YYREEE (reference sequence). V was clipped by 2 bases and J by 2 bases; unmatched bases: 4. The full variable domain, completed using reference TRBV5-4 and TRBJ2-3, is ETGVTQSPTHLIKTRGQQVTLRCSSQSGHNTVSWYQQALGQGPQFIFQYYREEENGRGNFPPRFSGLQFPNYSSELNVNALELDDSALYLCASSFAGGLTDTQYFGPGTRLTVL.